This T cell receptor (beta chain) appears in the sequencing data of a study of T cell responses to AZD1222 COVID-19 vaccine (dated by TCRdb to the early 2020s). Background on the whole study: TCR sequencing covered 230 or so trial participants: some 210 given two doses of AZD1222 and some 25 given two doses of MenACWY control vaccine. Trial participants were enrolled by age into subgroups of 18-55, 56-69 and 70-plus years, and about 150, 27 and 61 TCR-sequenced participants, respectively, were included in these subgroups.

V is reduced by 1 base and J by 4 bases, leaving a spacing of 8 bases between them. CDR1 and CDR2 are read off the germline V gene (reference sequence) as LNHNV and YYDKDF. The CDR3 sequence holds 14 residues, the cysteine and phenylalanine included. Just the 42-base CDR3 DNA is kept, in frame starting at base 1. The CDR3 regions of human TCRbeta chains were analyzed by immunosequencing. The study's own analysis went as follows. TCRs in the repertoires were matched against a reference library of SARS-CoV-2-specific TCRs that had been generated with the MIRA antigen-specificity platform. Breadth was defined as the fraction of unique TCRs that were SARS-CoV-2-associated. Depth was defined as the fraction of total T cells that were SARS-CoV-2-associated. Using the MIRA data, every spike-specific TCR was mapped to the spike region that the TCR reacted to and assigned to either a CD4 or a CD8 class. Log10-transformed breadth and depth values were compared by one-way ANOVA with Sidak's multiple comparisons tests. In its TCRdb copy, this immuneACCESS table keeps in-frame sequences only and misses some clones. Where compared with another copy, unresolved V genes explain less than half of these, and the others have no known cause. The DNA was the basis for D and trimming; V, J and clone size are from that table. This sample comprises 150,000 to 200,000 clones, more than 85% of them detected only once. Of the sample, 1% to 1.5% falls within the top ten clones.

Results and caveats for the whole study, not just this receptor: The vaccine-associated CD4 TCRs covered the entire spike protein, and the dominant responses fell in regions 160-218 and 743-854. Participants were mostly white British and included more females than males, and it was suggested by the authors that clonal diversity may have been underestimated. Because no samples from the day 14 peak response were available, repertoires could be characterized only after the peak T cell response. Reportedly, close to half of the unique spike-specific TCRs recognized epitopes lying outside the regions that are mutated in the B.1.351 and B.1.1.7 variants. In the small 56-69-year group, the increase in depth fell short of significance, most likely because of low power. Conclusions about previously exposed vaccinees are limited because only a handful of AZD1222 recipients were SARS-CoV-2 seropositive at baseline. A significant rise in spike-specific TCR breadth and depth was observed after two AZD1222 doses relative to day 0 and relative to MenACWY recipients.

About this clone itself: Its recognized antigen is unknown. No per-base quality is available; no much larger clone lies one base away.

Reading the label with the study, this specimen's time point is: about 28 days (+/-7) after the second vaccine dose. Because spike-specific TCR depth and breadth did not differ between the two schedules, AZD1222 recipients who got a second dose at roughly 4 weeks were pooled with those who got a second dose at roughly 12 weeks. The vaccinee samples were drawn from two UK trials, COV001 and COV002, one of which was a single-blind randomized controlled phase 2/3 trial testing AZD1222 (ChAdOx1 nCoV-19) in healthy adults. Trial participant PBMC samples were collected at day 0 and day 28 after the second dose for TCRbeta chain sequencing.

The specimen comprised peripheral blood, sampled 28 days after the second AZD1222 dose. This TCR came from an adult who received the AZD1222 COVID-19 vaccine. Recombination connected TRBV15 to TRBJ1-5, with no reliable assignment of the D segment. The bases are TGTGCCACCAGCAGAGGGAGGAATAATCAGCCCCAGCATTTT. Translated, it gives CATSRGRNNQPQHF.